A single T cell receptor (beta chain) is shown here with its context. The sample holds many counts of this clonotype. No antigen is known for it. No base-level quality is on record; no much larger clone is a single base apart. To prepare the library, PCR was applied. This sample was sequenced with an Illumina HiSeq 2500. TCR library preparation used molecular barcoding, with unique molecular identifiers applied to normalize quantification of the TCRbeta repertoire. TCRdb trimmed public reads at Q25 via fastp, called clones via MiXCR and kept in-frame beta chains. A single entry per CDR3 protein holds the most common genes and DNA from its merged rows. The sample table holds 100,000 to 120,000 distinct CDR3 sequences, of which about a tenth were seen once. The ten biggest clones cover 8% of the sample. The data were taken from a study of T-cell reconstitution after alpha-beta-depleted transplantation in children listed by TCRdb under 2016. With regard to the full study: Using TCR repertoire profiling, the study quantitatively followed how T-cell immune reconstitution unfolded in children after TCRalphabeta/CD19-depleted allogeneic hematopoietic cell transplantation.

Based on the germline V gene, the CDR1 and CDR2 sequences are SGHRS and YFSETQ. Taken from cysteine to phenylalanine, the CDR3 has 11 residues. Solely the CDR3 DNA is kept, with 33 bases framed from the first base. The V end gives up 2 bases and the J end 11 bases, leaving 3 bases in the junction not matched to a gene. This material consisted of PBMCs from the stem cell graft donor, taken from the stem cell graft. The sequence joins TRBV5-1 to TRBJ1-1; TRBD1 matches 7 bases in the middle. The origin of this receptor is a human donor who donated a stem cell graft to a child with acute lymphoblastic leukemia. In nucleotide form, the sequence is TGCGCCAGCAGCTTTGGCAGGGGGGCTTTCTTT. Its amino acids are CASSFGRGAFF.